The rows below give T cell receptor beta chains drawn from one sample of a study of neurological immune-mediated disorders. TCRdb analysed the 5' RACE reads with MiXCR anew, one entry per CDR3 protein. This table has about 95,000 distinct CDR3 sequences, around 3.4% appearing once. Sequenced input: PBMCs. The receptors stem from a woman aged 18-29 years with multiple sclerosis. CDR3s include the opening cysteine and the closing phenylalanine or tryptophan. The order of the fields is V gene, D gene, clone size, J gene, CDR3 protein, CDR3 DNA. The D gene is left open where the match is weak. The listing skips clone size in some rows; elsewhere it reads once, few, many or a size class.

TRBV5-1	.	many	TRBJ2-3	CASRRQTSDTQYF	TGCGCCAGCAGGCGGCAAACTTCAGATACGCAGTATTTT
TRBV27	TRBD2	many	TRBJ2-7	CASSLRGGRAYEQYF	TGTGCCAGCAGTTTAAGGGGCGGGAGGGCCTACGAGCAGTACTTC
TRBV20-1	.	many	TRBJ2-6	CSASRSGSGANVLTF	TGCAGTGCTAGTAGATCTGGCTCTGGGGCCAACGTCCTGACTTTC
TRBV29-1	TRBD2	many	TRBJ2-2	CSVTGLAEFTGELFF	TGCAGCGTGACGGGACTAGCGGAGTTCACCGGGGAGCTGTTTTTT
TRBV25-1	.	many	TRBJ2-2	CASSDSGNWFTGELFF	TGTGCCAGCAGTGACTCAGGGAACTGGTTCACCGGGGAGCTGTTTTTT
TRBV18	.	many	TRBJ1-3	CASSSYGGISGNTIYF	TGTGCCAGCTCATCCTACGGAGGGATCTCTGGAAACACCATATATTTT
TRBV10-3	TRBD1	many	TRBJ1-6	CAISESGTGGSPLHF	TGTGCCATCAGTGAGTCGGGGACAGGGGGTTCACCCCTCCACTTT
TRBV7-2	TRBD1	many	TRBJ1-5	CASSSTGGHQPQHF	TGTGCCAGCAGCTCGACAGGGGGCCATCAGCCCCAGCATTTT
TRBV9	.	many	TRBJ2-6	CASSGGSYSGANVLTF	TGTGCCAGCAGCGGAGGAAGTTACTCTGGGGCCAACGTCCTGACTTTC
TRBV10-3	.	many	TRBJ2-3	CASLPQQGSTVYTQYF	TGTGCCTCCCTGCCCCAACAGGGCTCAACCGTTTATACGCAGTATTTT
TRBV10-3	.	many	TRBJ2-2	CAISEVGELFF	TGTGCCATCAGTGAAGTTGGGGAGCTGTTTTTT
TRBV5-1	.	many	TRBJ2-7	CANSPGSSDEQYF	TGCGCCAACTCCCCAGGGTCAAGCGACGAGCAGTACTTC
TRBV10-3	TRBD2	many	TRBJ2-1	CAISAGLAVGGNEQFF	TGTGCCATCAGTGCGGGACTAGCGGTGGGGGGGAATGAGCAGTTCTTC
TRBV4-1	.	many	TRBJ2-2	CASSHASGTATGELFF	TGCGCCAGCAGCCATGCATCCGGGACGGCCACCGGGGAGCTGTTTTTT
TRBV3-1	.	many	TRBJ1-4	CASSQGRGGFGEKLFF	TGTGCCAGCAGCCAAGGAAGAGGAGGGTTTGGTGAAAAACTGTTTTTT
TRBV4-1	TRBD2	few	TRBJ2-1	CASSDRLAEDNEQFF	TGCGCCAGCAGTGACAGACTAGCGGAAGACAATGAGCAGTTCTTC
TRBV28	.	.	TRBJ1-6	CASSLFMEGYNNSPLHF	TGTGCCAGCAGTTTATTTATGGAAGGGTATAATAATTCACCCCTACACTTT
TRBV12-3/TRBV12-4	.	many	TRBJ2-7	CASSLGKTYEQYF	TGTGCCAGCAGTTTAGGGAAGACCTACGAGCAGTACTTC
TRBV7-9	.	many	TRBJ1-4	CASSLYQGEATNEKLFF	TGTGCCAGCAGCTTATATCAGGGAGAGGCAACTAATGAAAAACTGTTTTTT
TRBV5-1	.	many	TRBJ2-2	CASSYGGRTNTGELFF	TGCGCCAGCAGCTATGGCGGACGGACGAACACCGGGGAGCTGTTTTTT
TRBV11-2	TRBD1	.	TRBJ1-1	CASGRQGSTEAFF	TGTGCCAGCGGGAGACAGGGGAGCACTGAAGCTTTCTTT
TRBV20-1	TRBD1	many	TRBJ1-1	CSGEDRANTEAFF	TGCAGTGGGGAGGACAGGGCGAACACTGAAGCTTTCTTT
TRBV14	.	many	TRBJ2-1	CASSQEPYNEQFF	TGTGCCAGCAGCCAAGAGCCCTACAATGAGCAGTTCTTC
TRBV25-1	.	.	TRBJ2-7	CASSGPGAGEQYF	TGTGCCAGCAGTGGGCCAGGGGCTGGCGAGCAGTACTTC
TRBV7-9	.	many	TRBJ2-7	CASSSRTTAYEQYF	TGTGCCAGCAGCTCGCGGACTACCGCCTACGAGCAGTACTTC